This T cell receptor (beta chain) stems from a study of OX40 agonist ivuxolimab in advanced cancers. Study-wide background: Ivuxolimab was administered intravenously to patients at 0.01 to 10 mg/kg every 2 weeks. Dose-escalation patients' cancers were hepatocellular carcinoma, melanoma, renal cell or head and neck cancer.

Study outcomes and limitations: In the expanded peripheral T cells, antigen specificity was never determined. Within 6 weeks, CD4+ and CD8+ blood T cells expanded clonally at 0.1 to 3.0 mg/kg.

Sequenced by immunoSEQ multiplex PCR; TCRdb stores in-frame clones only, minus some. The sample lists 84,000 or so clones, approximately 90% seen once, with approximately 0.41% in the top ten. CDR1 and CDR2 (germline): SGHRS, YFSETQ. CDR3 size: 17 residues. With 5 bases clipped from V and 1 base from J, the junction kept 11 bases outside the gene matches. Worth noting for this clone: The antigen remains undetermined.

The sample here was CD4+ or CD8+ T cells sorted from blood, taken in a trial of the OX40 agonist ivuxolimab. The rearrangement uses TRBV5-1 and TRBJ2-5; 10 positions match TRBD2. This TCR came from an adult with an advanced solid tumor such as melanoma, head and neck, liver or kidney cancer. The CDR3 sequence is CASSSEGVAGGQETQYF. The CDR3 DNA sequence: TGCGCCAGCAGTTCTGAAGGAGTAGCGGGGGGCCAAGAGACCCAGTACTTC. Looking up the rest from reference TRBV5-1 and TRBJ2-5 gives the full variable domain: KAGVTQTPRYLIKTRGQQVTLSCSPISGHRSVSWYQQTPGQGLQFLFEYFSETQRNKGNFPGRFSGRQFSNSRSEMNVSTLELGDSALYLCASSSEGVAGGQETQYFGPGTRLLVL.